This T cell receptor beta chain was observed in a study of shared clonotypes between healthy human individuals. Profiled with immunoSEQ multiplex PCR; TCRdb holds only in-frame clones, not every one. The sample shows about 2 million clones, 85% to 95% of them seen only once. In this sample, this clone turned up once. Its antigen is undetermined. This CDR3 has 16 amino acids. V shed 2 bases and J 7 bases; nucleotides not matched to a gene: 12. Germline V gene lookup returns CDR1 MNHEY and CDR2 SMNVEV (reference sequence). Points from the study as a whole: Clonotype sharing among donors likely depends on sequencing depth. A handful of donors shared approximately 5% of their naive CD4 clonotypes. In having few donors, the study represented limited genetic and exposure-history diversity.

The sequenced sample was naive CD4+ T cells sorted from blood. Noted subset: CD45RA+ positively selected. The chain links TRBV27 to TRBJ2-7, with 9 bases aligning to TRBD2. This sequence originates from a young man in good health. The DNA for the CDR3 is TGTGCCAGCAGTTTAAGAACCGAGCGGGGGGTTCAAGAGCAGTACTTC. Encoded protein: CASSLRTERGVQEQYF.